Listed below are T cell receptor beta chains from one sample, sequenced in a study of brain T cells in children with intractable seizures. Profiling relied on immunoSEQ multiplex PCR, and the TCRdb table lists in-frame clones only, not all of them. The sample lists 110,000 or so clones; around 94% were seen once. This sample comprised peripheral blood, obtained at surgery. All receptors derive from a boy in the first two years of life with hemimegalencephaly and intractable seizures. Each CDR3 is given with its conserved first and last residue. The D gene is left open where the match is weak. Expanded clones are given a class, and other clones once, few, many or no size at all.

v_gene	abundance	d_gene	j_gene	CDR3aa	CDR3nt
TRBV6-4	-	TRBD1	TRBJ1-4	CASSDPGRGWATNEKLFF	TGTGCCAGCAGTGACCCCGGCAGGGGGTGGGCAACTAATGAAAAACTGTTTTTT
TRBV11-2	-	TRBD1	TRBJ1-4	CASSAGQGGNEKLFF	TGTGCCAGCAGCGCGGGACAGGGGGGAAATGAAAAACTGTTTTTT
TRBV7-2	-	-	TRBJ2-7	CASSLAHVRRVSYEQYF	TGTGCCAGCAGCTTAGCGCACGTTCGGCGGGTATCCTACGAGCAGTACTTC
TRBV4-2	once	TRBD1	TRBJ1-3	CASSPTGQGVYTIYF	TGTGCCAGCAGCCCCACGGGACAGGGGGTATACACCATATATTTT
TRBV2	-	-	TRBJ2-3	CASREIGDTQYF	TGTGCCAGCAGAGAAATAGGAGATACGCAGTATTTT
TRBV18	-	-	TRBJ1-1	CASSLKNTDTEAFF	TGTGCCAGCTCACTCAAAAACACGGACACTGAAGCTTTCTTT
TRBV21-1	-	-	TRBJ2-1	CASSKEEGGRFRLYNEQFF	TGTGCCAGCAGCAAAGAAGAAGGCGGGCGTTTCAGGCTTTACAATGAGCAGTTCTTC
TRBV11-2	once	-	TRBJ1-2	CASSSGYGYTF	TGTGCCAGCAGCTCCGGGTATGGCTACACCTTC
TRBV7-2	-	TRBD1	TRBJ1-1	CASSPTGVGTEAFF	TGTGCCAGCAGCCCAACAGGGGTGGGGACTGAAGCTTTCTTT
TRBV3-1/TRBV3-2	-	-	TRBJ1-2	CASSQDPGGGYTF	TGTGCCAGCAGCCAAGATCCGGGTGGCGGCTACACCTTC
TRBV7-9	-	TRBD1	TRBJ1-4	CASSNGTGKFYEKLFF	TGTGCCAGCAGCAATGGGACAGGGAAATTTTATGAAAAACTGTTTTTT
TRBV27	-	TRBD2	TRBJ2-3	CASSPGTSGGFGETQYF	TGTGCCAGCAGTCCAGGGACTAGCGGGGGGTTCGGAGAGACGCAGTATTTT
TRBV27	once	TRBD1	TRBJ1-6	CASSLGQGSPLHF	TGTGCCAGCAGTTTAGGACAGGGTTCACCCCTCCACTTT
TRBV7-9	-	-	TRBJ2-1	CASSLADGGASYNEQFF	TGTGCCAGCAGCTTAGCGGATGGGGGAGCGTCCTACAATGAGCAGTTCTTC
TRBV11-3	-	TRBD2	TRBJ2-1	CASSPPAGWRDEQFF	TGTGCCAGCAGCCCCCCAGCGGGGTGGAGGGATGAGCAGTTCTTC
TRBV12-3/TRBV12-4	-	TRBD1	TRBJ1-2	CASGAGQNYGYTF	TGTGCCAGCGGGGCGGGACAGAACTATGGCTACACCTTC
TRBV19	-	TRBD2	TRBJ2-7	CASSIDLISGRASYEQYF	TGTGCCAGTAGTATAGATCTGATCAGCGGGAGGGCCTCCTACGAGCAGTACTTC
TRBV5-1	-	-	TRBJ1-6	CASSFRDGDSPLHF	TGCGCCAGCAGCTTCCGGGACGGAGATTCACCCCTCCACTTT
TRBV7-9	-	-	TRBJ2-2	CASTKTGNTGELFF	TGTGCCAGCACCAAGACAGGGAACACCGGGGAGCTGTTTTTT
TRBV28	-	TRBD1	TRBJ1-3	CASRPARGPGNTIYF	TGTGCCAGCAGACCAGCCAGGGGGCCAGGGAACACCATATATTTT
TRBV5-4	-	TRBD1	TRBJ1-1	CASSSRGRPDTEAFF	TGTGCCAGCAGCTCCAGGGGGCGCCCCGATACAGAAGCTTTCTTT
TRBV6-5	-	-	TRBJ2-7	CASRGGIYEQYF	TGTGCCAGCAGGGGGGGCATCTACGAGCAGTACTTC
TRBV7-9	-	-	TRBJ1-1	CASSFPRAGMDTEAFF	TGTGCCAGCAGCTTCCCAAGGGCGGGGATGGACACTGAAGCTTTCTTT
TRBV6-5	-	-	TRBJ2-1	CASSYGQTYNEQFF	TGTGCCAGCAGTTACGGCCAGACCTACAATGAGCAGTTCTTC
TRBV19	-	-	TRBJ2-7	CASSILVFYEQYF	TGTGCCAGTAGTATACTAGTATTCTACGAGCAGTACTTC
TRBV7-8	-	-	TRBJ2-4	CASSPHAYLAKNIQYF	TGTGCCAGCAGCCCTCACGCGTACTTAGCCAAAAACATTCAGTACTTC
TRBV7-9	once	TRBD2	TRBJ2-6	CASSTTTQPAGVGGANVLTF	TGTGCCAGCAGCACAACGACTCAGCCAGCGGGAGTGGGAGGGGCCAACGTCCTGACTTTC
TRBV9	once	-	TRBJ2-1	CASSVVGANNEQFF	TGTGCCAGCAGCGTAGTTGGCGCTAACAATGAGCAGTTCTTC
TRBV19	-	TRBD1	TRBJ2-7	CALSGTGSYEQYF	TGTGCCCTTTCCGGGACAGGCTCATACGAGCAGTACTTC
TRBV5-1	once	TRBD2	TRBJ2-7	CASSFGTSSYEQYF	TGCGCCAGCAGCTTCGGGACTAGCTCCTACGAGCAGTACTTC
TRBV19	-	-	TRBJ1-1	CASSIGSMNTEAFF	TGTGCCAGTAGTATCGGGTCCATGAACACTGAAGCTTTCTTT